This record concerns one TCR beta chain sequence. Its antigen is undetermined. From germline, CDR1 is SQVTM and CDR2 ANQGSEA. With 4 bases clipped from V and 7 bases from J, the junction kept 12 bases outside the gene matches. This CDR3 has 14 residues. Total RNA and DNA came together from roughly 20-30 mg of bulk tissue without cell sorting. Chronic HBV infection was present, with no prior treatment. Every tumor specimen contained over 75% viable tumor cells. Constant-region priming of approximately 500 ng total RNA yielded TCR beta cDNA. Libraries for TCR beta were built through three nested multiplex PCR rounds, which together made up a slightly modified ARM-PCR procedure. PCR rounds one and two used TRBV1-TRBV30 forward primers with a C-beta reverse primer for around 11 cycles each. TCRdb called the multiplex PCR reads again in MiXCR, with one record for every CDR3 protein. The sample contains some 50,000 distinct CDR3 sequences, 65% to 80% of which appear only once.

The sample belongs to a study of tumor-infiltrating lymphocytes in primary liver carcinoma. Overall study results and limits: Compared with blood, tumor repertoires held significantly more in their top 250 clones. Appearing in all five tumor regions was true of only about 7.5-25% of top clones.

The sequence came from a man in his forties with primary liver carcinoma and hepatitis B virus infection. The sequenced material came from liver tumor tissue from sampling region 5. The sample's subset: tumor region T5, tumor centre. The chain uses TRBV29-1 and TRBJ1-2; 7 bases line up with TRBD1. CDR3 in DNA: TGCAGCGTTGCCTGGACAGGACTTGACGCTGGCTACACCTTC. Amino acid sequence: CSVAWTGLDAGYTF.